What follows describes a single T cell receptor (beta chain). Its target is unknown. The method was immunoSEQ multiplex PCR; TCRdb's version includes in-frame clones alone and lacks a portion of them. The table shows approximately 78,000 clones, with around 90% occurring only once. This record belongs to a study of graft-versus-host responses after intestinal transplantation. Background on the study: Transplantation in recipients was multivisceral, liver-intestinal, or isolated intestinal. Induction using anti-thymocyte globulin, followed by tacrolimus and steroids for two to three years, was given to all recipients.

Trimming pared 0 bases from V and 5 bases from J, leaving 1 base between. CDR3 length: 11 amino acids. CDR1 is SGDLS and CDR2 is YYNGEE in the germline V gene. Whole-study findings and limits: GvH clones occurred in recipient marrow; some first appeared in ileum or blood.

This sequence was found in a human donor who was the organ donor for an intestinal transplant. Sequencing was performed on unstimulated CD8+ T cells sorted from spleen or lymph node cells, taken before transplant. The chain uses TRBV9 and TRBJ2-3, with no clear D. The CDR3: CASSVEDTQYF. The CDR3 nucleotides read TGTGCCAGCAGCGTAGAAGATACGCAGTATTTT.